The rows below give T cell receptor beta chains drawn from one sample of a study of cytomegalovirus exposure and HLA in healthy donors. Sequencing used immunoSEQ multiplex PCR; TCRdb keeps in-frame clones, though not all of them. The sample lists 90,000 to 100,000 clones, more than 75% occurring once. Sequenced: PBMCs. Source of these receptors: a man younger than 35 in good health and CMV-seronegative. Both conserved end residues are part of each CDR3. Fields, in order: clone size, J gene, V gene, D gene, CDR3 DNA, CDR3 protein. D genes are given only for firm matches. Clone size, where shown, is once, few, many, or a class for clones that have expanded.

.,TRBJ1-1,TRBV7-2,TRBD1,TGTGCCAGCAGCTCCAACGCAGGGGGCCGGACTGAAGCTTTCTTT,CASSSNAGGRTEAFF
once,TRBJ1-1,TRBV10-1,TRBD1,TGCGCCAGCAGTGGGGGACAGGGGTCAAACACTGAAGCTTTCTTT,CASSGGQGSNTEAFF
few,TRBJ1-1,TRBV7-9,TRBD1,TGTGCCAGCGGCCCTCTTCAGGGGGCGGCTGAAGCTTTCTTT,CASGPLQGAAEAFF
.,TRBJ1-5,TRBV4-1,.,TGCGCCAGCAGCCGGTTAGACATACAGGGCGGACAGCCCCAGCATTTT,CASSRLDIQGGQPQHF
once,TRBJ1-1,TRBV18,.,TGTGCCAGCTCACTCTACAGGGCGGGAGACCGTGCTGAAGCTTTCTTT,CASSLYRAGDRAEAFF
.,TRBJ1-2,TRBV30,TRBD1,TGTGCCTGGACCCGGGACAGCGGAATTAAGACCTTC,CAWTRDSGIKTF
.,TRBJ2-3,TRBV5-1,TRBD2,TGCGCCAGCAGCTTACTAGCGGGCCCGGAGACAGATACGCAGTACTTT,CASSLLAGPETDTQYF
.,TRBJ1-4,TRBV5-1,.,TGCGCCAGCAGCCAAACGCTACTTGAAAAACTGTTTTTT,CASSQTLLEKLFF
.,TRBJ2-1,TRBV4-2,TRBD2,TGTGCCAGCAGCCCTAGCGGGGGTAATGAGCAGTTCTTC,CASSPSGGNEQFF
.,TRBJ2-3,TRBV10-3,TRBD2,TGTGCCATCAGTGAGGAGCGGGGGGATACAGATACGCAGTATTTT,CAISEERGDTDTQYF
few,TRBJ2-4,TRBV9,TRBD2,TGTGCCAGCAGCCCTCGGGGGGAGGTAGCCAAAAACATTCAGTACTTC,CASSPRGEVAKNIQYF
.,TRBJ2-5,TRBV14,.,TGTGCCAGCAGCCAACTCTTGGGCCTGAAGACCCAGTACTTC,CASSQLLGLKTQYF
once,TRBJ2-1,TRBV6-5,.,TGTGCCAGCCAGGGGAATCCGGGGACGGGGCAGTTCTTC,CASQGNPGTGQFF
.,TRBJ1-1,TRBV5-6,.,TGTGCCAGCAGCTTGGGACAGCTTCATAACACTGAAGCTTTCTTT,CASSLGQLHNTEAFF
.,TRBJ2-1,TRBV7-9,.,TGTGCCAGCAGCACCCAGGGAAATGAGCAGTTCTTC,CASSTQGNEQFF
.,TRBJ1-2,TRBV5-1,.,TGCGCCAGCAGCTTTACAGGGTCCCCCTATGGCTACACCTTC,CASSFTGSPYGYTF
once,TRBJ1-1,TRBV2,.,TGTGCCAGCAGTGAGGCAGGGTTGAACACTGAAGCTTTCTTT,CASSEAGLNTEAFF
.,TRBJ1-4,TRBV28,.,TGTGCCAGCAGTCCAACAGGGTGGGAACTGTTTTTT,CASSPTGWELFF
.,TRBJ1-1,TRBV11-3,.,TGTGCCAGCAGCCCACAGGGAATGAACACTGAAGCTTTCTTT,CASSPQGMNTEAFF
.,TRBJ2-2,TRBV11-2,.,TGTGCCAGCAGCTTCTTTGGGGCGCCTAACGGGGAGCTGTTTTTT,CASSFFGAPNGELFF
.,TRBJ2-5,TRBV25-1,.,TGTGCCAGCAGTGAATATGGGCGAGCTGGTGAGACCCAGTACTTC,CASSEYGRAGETQYF
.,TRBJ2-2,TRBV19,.,TGTGCCAGTATCGCACAGTACGACACCGGGGAGCTGTTTTTT,CASIAQYDTGELFF
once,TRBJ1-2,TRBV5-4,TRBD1,TGTGCCAGCAGCTTGGGCTCGGACAGGGGGTCGGGTGGCTACACCTTC,CASSLGSDRGSGGYTF
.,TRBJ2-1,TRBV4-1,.,TGCGCCAGCAGCCAAGATCAGGGGGGTAGCAACTACAATGAGCAGTTCTTC,CASSQDQGGSNYNEQFF
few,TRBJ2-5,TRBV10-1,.,TGCGCCAGCAGTGGGGCTTTCAAGGAGACCCAGTACTTC,CASSGAFKETQYF
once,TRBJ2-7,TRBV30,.,TGTGCCTGGAGTGTGTTACAGGGGAGGTACGAGCAGTACTTC,CAWSVLQGRYEQYF
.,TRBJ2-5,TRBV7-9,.,TGTGCCAGCAGCCCATTAGTCGTAAAGGGGAAAGAGACCCAGTACTTC,CASSPLVVKGKETQYF
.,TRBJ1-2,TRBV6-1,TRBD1,TGTGCCAGCAGTGAACAGGGGGGCGGGTATGGCTACACCTTC,CASSEQGGGYGYTF
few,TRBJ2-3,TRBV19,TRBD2,TGTGCCAGTAGTATAGGGCGGGGGATCACAGATACGCAGTATTTT,CASSIGRGITDTQYF
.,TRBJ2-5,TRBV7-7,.,TGTGCCAGCAGCTTAGATGCGGGTACGGAGACCCAGTACTTC,CASSLDAGTETQYF
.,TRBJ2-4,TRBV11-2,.,TGTGCCAGCAGCTCTCCGGACAGACTAGCCAAAAACATTCAGTACTTC,CASSSPDRLAKNIQYF
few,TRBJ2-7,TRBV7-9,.,TGTGCCAGCAGCTTAGCCAGCTCCTACGAGCAGTACTTC,CASSLASSYEQYF